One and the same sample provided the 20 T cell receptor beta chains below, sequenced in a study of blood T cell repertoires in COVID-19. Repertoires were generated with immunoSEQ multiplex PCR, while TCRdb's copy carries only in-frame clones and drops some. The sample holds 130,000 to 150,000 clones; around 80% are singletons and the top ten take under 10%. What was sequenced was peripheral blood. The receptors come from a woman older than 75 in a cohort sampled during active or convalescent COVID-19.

The CDR3 here is CASKSRGLGTEAFF. CDR3 DNA sequence: TGTGCCAGTAAAAGCAGGGGGCTCGGCACTGAAGCTTTCTTT. The V gene is TRBV19, the J gene TRBJ1-1; 8 nucleotides align to TRBD1. From germline, CDR1 is LNHDA and CDR2 SQIVND (reference sequence). The CDR3 length is 14 residues. The junction had 8 bases not matched to a gene; V was cut back by 7 bases and J by 4 bases.

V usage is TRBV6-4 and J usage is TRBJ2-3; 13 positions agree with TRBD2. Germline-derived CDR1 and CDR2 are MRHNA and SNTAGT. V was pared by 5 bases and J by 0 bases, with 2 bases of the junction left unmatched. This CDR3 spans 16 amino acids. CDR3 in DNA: TGTGCCAGCAGTCGACTAGCGGGGGGAAGCACAGATACGCAGTATTTT. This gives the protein CASSRLAGGSTDTQYF.

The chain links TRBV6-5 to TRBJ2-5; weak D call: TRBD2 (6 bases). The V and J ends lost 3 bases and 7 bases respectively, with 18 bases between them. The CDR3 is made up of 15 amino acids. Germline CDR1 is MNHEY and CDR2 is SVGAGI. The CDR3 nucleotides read TGTGCCAGCAGTTATCTTCAGCGGGCGCAGCGGACCCAGTACTTC. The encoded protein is CASSYLQRAQRTQYF.

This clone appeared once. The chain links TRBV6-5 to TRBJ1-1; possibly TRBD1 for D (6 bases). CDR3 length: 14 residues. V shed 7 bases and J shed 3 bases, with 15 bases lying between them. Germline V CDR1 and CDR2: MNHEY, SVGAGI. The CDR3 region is CASTQEGGDTEAFF. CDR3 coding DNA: TGTGCCAGCACCCAAGAGGGGGGGGACACTGAAGCTTTCTTT.

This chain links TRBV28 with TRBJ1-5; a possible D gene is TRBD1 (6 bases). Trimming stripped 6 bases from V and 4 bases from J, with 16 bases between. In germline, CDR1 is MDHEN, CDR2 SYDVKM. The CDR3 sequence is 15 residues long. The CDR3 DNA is TGTGCCAGCAGCCCCCTGAGGGGGGGGAATCAGCCCCAGCATTTT. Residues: CASSPLRGGNQPQHF.

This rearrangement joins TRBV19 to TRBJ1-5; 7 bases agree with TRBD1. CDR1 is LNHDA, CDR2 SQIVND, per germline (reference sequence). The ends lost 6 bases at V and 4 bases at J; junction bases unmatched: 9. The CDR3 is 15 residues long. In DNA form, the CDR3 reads TGTGCCAGTAGACCGGACAGGCGCCTAAATCAGCCCCAGCATTTT. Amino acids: CASRPDRRLNQPQHF.

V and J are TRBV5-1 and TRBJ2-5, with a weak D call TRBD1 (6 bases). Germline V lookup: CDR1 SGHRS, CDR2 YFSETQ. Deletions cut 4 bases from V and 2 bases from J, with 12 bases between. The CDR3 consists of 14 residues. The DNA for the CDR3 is TGCGCCAGCAGCCCCGGGACAAATCAAGAGACCCAGTACTTC. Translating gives CASSPGTNQETQYF.

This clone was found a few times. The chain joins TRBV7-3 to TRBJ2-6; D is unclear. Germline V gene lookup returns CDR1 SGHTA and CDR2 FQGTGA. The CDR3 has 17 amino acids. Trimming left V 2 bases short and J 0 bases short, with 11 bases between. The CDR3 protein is CASSLGGSFSGANVLTF. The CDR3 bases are TGTGCCAGCAGCTTAGGCGGCAGCTTCTCTGGGGCCAACGTCCTGACTTTC.

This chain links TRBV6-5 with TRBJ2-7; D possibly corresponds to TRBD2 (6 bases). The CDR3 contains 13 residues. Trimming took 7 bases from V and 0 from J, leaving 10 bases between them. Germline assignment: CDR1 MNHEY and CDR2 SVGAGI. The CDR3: CASIGGNSYEQYF. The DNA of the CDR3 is TGTGCCAGCATAGGCGGGAACTCCTACGAGCAGTACTTC.

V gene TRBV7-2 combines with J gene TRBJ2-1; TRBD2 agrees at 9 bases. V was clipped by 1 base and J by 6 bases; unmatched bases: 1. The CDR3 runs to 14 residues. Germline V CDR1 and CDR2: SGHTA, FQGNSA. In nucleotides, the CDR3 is TGTGCCAGCAGCTTAGGCGGGGGGGCCAATGAGCAGTTCTTC. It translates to CASSLGGGANEQFF.

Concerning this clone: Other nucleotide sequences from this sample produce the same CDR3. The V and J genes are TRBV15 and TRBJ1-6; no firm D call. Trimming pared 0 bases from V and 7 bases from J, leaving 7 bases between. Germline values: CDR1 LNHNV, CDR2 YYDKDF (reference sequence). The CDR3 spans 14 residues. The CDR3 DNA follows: TGTGCCACCAGCAGAGAGGTCAGGAATTCACCCCTCCACTTT. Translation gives CATSREVRNSPLHF.

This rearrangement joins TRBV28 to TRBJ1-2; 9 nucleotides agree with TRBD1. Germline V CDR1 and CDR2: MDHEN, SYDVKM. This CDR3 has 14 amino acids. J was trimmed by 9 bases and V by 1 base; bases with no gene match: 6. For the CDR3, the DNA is TGTGCCAGCAGTTTATCACAGGGGGCGAGGCGCTACACCTTC. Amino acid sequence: CASSLSQGARRYTF.

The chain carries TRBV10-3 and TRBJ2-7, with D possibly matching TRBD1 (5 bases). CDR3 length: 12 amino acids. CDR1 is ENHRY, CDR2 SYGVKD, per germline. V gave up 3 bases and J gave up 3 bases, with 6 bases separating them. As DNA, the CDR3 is TGTGCCATCAGTGAACAGGACTACGAGCAGTACTTC. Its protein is CAISEQDYEQYF.

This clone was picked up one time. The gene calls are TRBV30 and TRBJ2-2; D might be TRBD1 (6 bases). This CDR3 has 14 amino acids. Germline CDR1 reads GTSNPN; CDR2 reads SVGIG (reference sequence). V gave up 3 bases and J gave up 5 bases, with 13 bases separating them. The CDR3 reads CAWRRSGDTGELFF. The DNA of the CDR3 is TGTGCCTGGAGGAGGTCAGGGGATACCGGGGAGCTGTTTTTT.

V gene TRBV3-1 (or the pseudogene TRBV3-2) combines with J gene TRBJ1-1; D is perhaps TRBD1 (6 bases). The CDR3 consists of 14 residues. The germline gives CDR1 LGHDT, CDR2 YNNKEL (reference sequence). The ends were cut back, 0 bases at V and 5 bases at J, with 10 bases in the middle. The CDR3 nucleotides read TGTGCCAGCAGCCAAGAAAACAGGGAAACTGAAGCTTTCTTT. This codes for CASSQENRETEAFF.

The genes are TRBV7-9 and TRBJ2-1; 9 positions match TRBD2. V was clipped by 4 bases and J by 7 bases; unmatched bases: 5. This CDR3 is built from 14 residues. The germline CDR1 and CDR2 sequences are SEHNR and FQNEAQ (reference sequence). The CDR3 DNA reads TGTGCCAGCAGCTCGCGGGGGGGCTTTAATGAGCAGTTCTTC. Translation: CASSSRGGFNEQFF.

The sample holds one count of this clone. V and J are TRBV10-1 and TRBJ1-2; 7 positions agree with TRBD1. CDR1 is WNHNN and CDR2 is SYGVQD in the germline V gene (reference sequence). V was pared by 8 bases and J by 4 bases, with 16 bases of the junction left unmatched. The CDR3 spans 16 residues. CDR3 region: CASADGRGDFGYGYTF. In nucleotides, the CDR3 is TGCGCCAGCGCGGACGGCAGGGGGGACTTCGGCTATGGCTACACCTTC.

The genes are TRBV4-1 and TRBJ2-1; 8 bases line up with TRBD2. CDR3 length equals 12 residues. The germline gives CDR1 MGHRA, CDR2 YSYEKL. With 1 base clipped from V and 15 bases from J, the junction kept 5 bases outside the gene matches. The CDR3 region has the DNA TGCGCCAGCAGCCAAGGAGGACTAGCTTGGTTCTTC. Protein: CASSQGGLAWFF.

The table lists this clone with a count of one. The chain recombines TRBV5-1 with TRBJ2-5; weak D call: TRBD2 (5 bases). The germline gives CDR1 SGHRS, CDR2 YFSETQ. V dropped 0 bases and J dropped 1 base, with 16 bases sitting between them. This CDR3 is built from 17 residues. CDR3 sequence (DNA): TGCGCCAGCAGCTTGGTGGGAGCAGGTTCCACCCAAGAGACCCAGTACTTC. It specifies CASSLVGAGSTQETQYF.

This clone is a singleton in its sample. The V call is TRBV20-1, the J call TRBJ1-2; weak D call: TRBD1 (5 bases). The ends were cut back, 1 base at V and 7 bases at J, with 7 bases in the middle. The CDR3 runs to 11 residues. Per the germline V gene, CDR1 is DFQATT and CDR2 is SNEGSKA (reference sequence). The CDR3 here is CSARAGGGYTF. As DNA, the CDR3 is TGCAGTGCTAGAGCGGGGGGTGGCTACACCTTC.